The 19 T cell receptor beta chains listed next were all sequenced from one sample in a study of T cells after yellow fever vaccination. TCRdb reanalysed the 5' RACE reads using MiXCR and keeps one entry per CDR3 protein. This table holds some 350,000 distinct CDR3 sequences, about 6.2% found once. The sequencing here drew on PBMCs, taken 5 days after the yellow fever booster vaccination. Receptors were obtained from a man under 40 who received the YFV17D yellow fever vaccine.

V and J are TRBV18 and TRBJ2-7, with 9 bases fitting TRBD2. Germline CDR1 is KGHSH and CDR2 is LQKENI. The CDR3 loop spans 16 amino acids. V gave up 0 bases and J gave up 5 bases; unmatched junction bases: 8. The CDR3 protein is CASSPPSAGGPHEQYF. The CDR3 DNA reads as TGTGCCAGCTCACCACCGTCGGCGGGAGGGCCACACGAGCAGTACTTC.

This clonotype showed up many times. This chain uses TRBV4-3 with TRBJ2-3; 8 bases are shared with TRBD1. V gave up 5 bases and J gave up 6 bases; unmatched junction bases: 10. In germline, CDR1 is LGHNA, CDR2 YSLEER. The CDR3 runs 15 residues. CDR3 loop: CASSSSGGVMDTQYF. Here the CDR3 DNA reads TGCGCCAGCAGCTCCTCAGGGGGCGTAATGGATACGCAGTATTTT.

The chain combines TRBV20-1 with TRBJ2-7; D may be TRBD2 (5 bases). V dropped 3 bases and J dropped 2 bases, with 17 bases sitting between them. Looked up from germline, CDR1 is DFQATT and CDR2 is SNEGSKA (reference sequence). The length of the CDR3 is 15 residues. CDR3 sequence: CSASPGVSGTYEQYF. Written as DNA, the CDR3 is TGCAGTGCTAGTCCCGGGGTGAGTGGGACCTACGAGCAGTACTTC.

This clonotype was seen a handful of times. The rearrangement uses TRBV20-1 and TRBJ2-7, with 7 bases that match TRBD2. Germline V gene lookup returns CDR1 DFQATT and CDR2 SNEGSKA (reference sequence). The CDR3 consists of 14 residues. The trim removed 5 bases at V and 0 bases at J, leaving 7 bases unmatched. In DNA, the CDR3 is TGCAGTGCTTCCTATAGCGGGCTCTCCTACGAGCAGTACTTC. Translation: CSASYSGLSYEQYF.

This clonotype appeared many times. The CDR3 region is CAISDNRGQSNQPQHF. In DNA, the CDR3 is TGTGCCATCAGTGACAACAGGGGCCAGAGCAATCAGCCCCAGCATTTT. The J gene is TRBJ1-5, the V gene TRBV10-3; TRBD1 matches 7 bases. The V gene end was trimmed by 3 bases and the J gene end by 1 base; junction bases not matched to a gene: 6. Looked up from germline, CDR1 is ENHRY and CDR2 is SYGVKD. CDR3 length: 16 residues.

The table lists this clonotype with many counts. V is TRBV27 and J is TRBJ1-4; no clear D. The ends were cut back, 6 bases at V and 8 bases at J, with 10 bases in the middle. Germline loops: CDR1 MNHEY, CDR2 SMNVEV (reference sequence). This CDR3 spans 12 amino acids. The CDR3 nucleotides read TGTGCCAGCAGGGCAATAGGGGAAAAACTGTTTTTT. Its translation: CASRAIGEKLFF.

This clonotype was seen ten or more times. The chain employs TRBV4-3 and TRBJ2-7; weak D call: TRBD1 (5 bases). The CDR3 is 14 residues long. V was trimmed by 4 bases and J by 3 bases, leaving 13 bases between them. The germline V gene encodes CDR1 LGHNA and CDR2 YSLEER. CDR3 nucleotides: TGCGCCAGCAGCCCTGGCCAGGGAATCTACGAGCAGTACTTC. This sequence encodes CASSPGQGIYEQYF.

In this sample, this clonotype turned up a few times. The genes are TRBV9 and TRBJ2-7; tentatively, D is TRBD2 (5 bases). Trimming removed 0 bases at V and 2 bases at J, with 15 bases between. The CDR3 length is 16 residues. The germline V gene has CDR1 SGDLS and CDR2 YYNGEE. The CDR3 DNA is TGTGCCAGCAGCGTAGAAGACGGAGGAAGTACCTACGAGCAGTACTTC. Translated, it gives CASSVEDGGSTYEQYF.

This clonotype was seen many times. The V gene is TRBV10-3, the J gene TRBJ2-5; D gene uncertain. This CDR3 is built from 12 residues. V dropped 8 bases and J dropped 4 bases, with 11 bases sitting between them. CDR1 and CDR2 (germline): ENHRY, SYGVKD. The chain's CDR3 is CAIGIGPETQYF. Written as DNA, the CDR3 is TGTGCCATCGGGATAGGCCCAGAGACCCAGTACTTC.

The table lists this clonotype with many counts. The CDR3 sequence: CASSLNGGVNYGYTF. The CDR3 DNA is TGTGCCAGCAGTTTAAATGGAGGAGTGAACTATGGCTACACCTTC. The genes are TRBV12-3 or TRBV12-4 and TRBJ1-2, with D uncertain. The CDR3 spans 15 residues. V was trimmed by 2 bases and J by 2 bases, leaving 12 bases between them.

This clonotype appeared many times. This sequence joins TRBV5-1 and TRBJ2-3, with TRBD2 identical over 8 bases. CDR1 is SGHRS and CDR2 is YFSETQ in the germline V gene. J gave up 2 bases and V 2 bases, and 10 bases lay outside the gene matches. This CDR3 region has 17 residues. The CDR3 protein is CASSFVAGGWATDTQYF. The CDR3 DNA follows: TGCGCCAGCAGCTTTGTGGCGGGAGGATGGGCCACAGATACGCAGTATTTT.

This clonotype has a handful of counts. The rearrangement uses TRBV2 and TRBJ2-7; 8 bases map to TRBD2. The V and J ends lost 1 base and 2 bases, in that order; junction bases with no gene match: 4. The CDR3 extends over 15 amino acids. From germline, CDR1 is SNHLY and CDR2 FYNNEI. In nucleotides, the CDR3 is TGTGCCAGCAGTGAAGACACTAGCGGAGCCTACGAGCAGTACTTC. Protein product: CASSEDTSGAYEQYF.

The sample holds many counts of this clonotype. The V and J genes are TRBV20-1 and TRBJ2-1; a possible D gene is TRBD2 (6 bases). Trimming shortened V by 2 bases and J by 6 bases, and 14 bases separated the two germline ends. Germline V gives CDR1 DFQATT, CDR2 SNEGSKA (reference sequence). The CDR3 runs to 14 residues. CDR3 DNA sequence: TGCAGTGCTAGAATTGCGGGATTGCCCAATGAGCAGTTCTTC. The encoded protein is CSARIAGLPNEQFF.

This clonotype was counted at least ten times. This sequence joins TRBV6-5 and TRBJ2-5, with no clear D. The germline CDR1 and CDR2 sequences are MNHEY and SVGAGI. CDR3 length: 13 residues. Trimming left V 0 bases short and J 0 bases short, with 2 bases between. For the CDR3, the DNA is TGTGCCAGCAGTTACTCGAACCAAGAGACCCAGTACTTC. Protein sequence: CASSYSNQETQYF.

The chain has TRBV7-6 and TRBJ2-5; a weak D match, TRBD2 (5 bases). Germline V gene data show CDR1 as SGHVS and CDR2 as FNYEAQ. Trimming left V 5 bases short and J 5 bases short, with 15 bases between. The CDR3 loop spans 14 amino acids. The CDR3 is CASSPSGPKETQYF. CDR3 sequence (DNA): TGTGCCAGCAGCCCCAGCGGCCCCAAGGAGACCCAGTACTTC.

This clonotype was counted a few times. The V call is TRBV30, the J call TRBJ2-7; no reliable D call. The CDR3 runs 12 residues. Germline CDR1 and CDR2: GTSNPN and SVGIG (reference sequence). V lost 0 bases to trimming and J lost 0 bases, with 3 bases between them. In nucleotides, the CDR3 is TGTGCCTGGAGTGTATCCTCCTACGAGCAGTACTTC. Protein product: CAWSVSSYEQYF. Variable domain in full (rest from reference TRBV30 and TRBJ2-7): SQTIHQWPATLVQPVGSPLSLECTVEGTSNPNLYWYRQAAGRGLQLLFYSVGIGQISSEVPQNLSASRPQDRQFILSSKKLLLSDSGFYLCAWSVSSYEQYFGPGTRLTVT.

The sample holds many counts of this clonotype. The chain uses TRBV5-1 and TRBJ2-1; TRBD2 agrees at 8 bases. This CDR3 is 15 amino acids long. Germline V gives CDR1 SGHRS, CDR2 YFSETQ. V trimming: 2 bases; J trimming: 3 bases; junction bases outside the gene matches: 4. The CDR3 DNA is TGCGCCAGCAGCTTAGCGGGAGAAGGCTACAATGAGCAGTTCTTC. This translates into CASSLAGEGYNEQFF.

This clonotype came up many times. The rearrangement uses TRBV12-3 or TRBV12-4 and TRBJ2-7; D unclear. The CDR3 loop spans 13 amino acids. The V gene lost 3 bases and the J gene lost 6 bases, with 12 bases spanning the gap. CDR3 protein: CASSFFSSGEQYF. The CDR3 nucleotides read TGTGCCAGCAGTTTCTTTAGCTCGGGCGAGCAGTACTTC.

Concerning this clonotype: The conserved final phenylalanine or tryptophan is absent from the CDR3, which likely points to a read error. The rearrangement uses TRBV7-3 and TRBJ2-3; 12 bases are shared with TRBD2. Trimming cost V 5 bases and J 4 bases; bases outside gene matches: 19. Germline V lookup: CDR1 SGHTA, CDR2 FQGTGA. This CDR3 is 20 amino acids long. CDR3 sequence reads: CASSLFSGTSGFRGPDTQYL. The CDR3 nucleotides are TGTGCCAGCAGCCTTTTCTCCGGGACTAGCGGGTTCCGTGGCCCAGATACGCAGTATCTT.